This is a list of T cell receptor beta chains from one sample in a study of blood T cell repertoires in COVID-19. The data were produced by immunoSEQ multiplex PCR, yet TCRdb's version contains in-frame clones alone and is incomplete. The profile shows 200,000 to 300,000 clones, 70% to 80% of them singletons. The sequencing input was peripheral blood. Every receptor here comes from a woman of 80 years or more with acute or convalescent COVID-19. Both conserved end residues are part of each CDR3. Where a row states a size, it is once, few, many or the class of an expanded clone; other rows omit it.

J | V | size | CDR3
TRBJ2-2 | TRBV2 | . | CASRDRGGTGELFF
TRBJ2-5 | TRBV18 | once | CASSPNRSQQKETQYF
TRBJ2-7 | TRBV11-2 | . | CASSLGFQVNSYEQYF
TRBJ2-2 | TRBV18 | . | CASSRRGQTNTGELFF
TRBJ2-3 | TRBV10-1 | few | CASSAYGLAEGTDTQYF
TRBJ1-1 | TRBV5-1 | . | CASSPRGGNTEAFF
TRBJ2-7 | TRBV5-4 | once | CASSPGGVISYEQYF
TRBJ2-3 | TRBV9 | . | CASSVTGTDTQYF
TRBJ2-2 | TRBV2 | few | CASSERGSYTGELFF
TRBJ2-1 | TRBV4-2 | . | CASSQDMGTSGRAYDNEQFF
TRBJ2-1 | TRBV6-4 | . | CASSGQGGMDEQFF
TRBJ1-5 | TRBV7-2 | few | CASSLSGLPNQPQHF
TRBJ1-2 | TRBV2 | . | CASSEDGRNGYTF
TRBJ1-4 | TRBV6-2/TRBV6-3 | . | CASSSISTNEKLFF
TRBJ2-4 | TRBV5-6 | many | CASSLWVGGSKNIQYF
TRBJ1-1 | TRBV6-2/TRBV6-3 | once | CASSYLGRGAFNTEAFF
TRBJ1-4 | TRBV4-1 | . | CASSPGFSTNEKLFF
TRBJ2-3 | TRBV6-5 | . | CASGERTGAKDTQYF
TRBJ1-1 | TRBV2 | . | CASGLQGAGTEAFF
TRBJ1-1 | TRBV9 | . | CASSVDLQTEAFF
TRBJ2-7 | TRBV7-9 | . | CASSLSGSYEQYF
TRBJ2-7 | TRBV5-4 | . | CASSTRTGVAYEQYF
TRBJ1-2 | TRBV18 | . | CASSQGENYGYTF
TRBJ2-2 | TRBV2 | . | CASSVAIQNTGELFF
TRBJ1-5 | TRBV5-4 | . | CASSFMGAGSNQPQHF
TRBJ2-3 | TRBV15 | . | CATSRDFISDTQYF
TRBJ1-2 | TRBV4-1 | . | CASSQDPQGVYGYTF
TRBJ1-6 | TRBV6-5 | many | CASRDRDNSPLHF
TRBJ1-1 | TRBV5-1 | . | CASSLMTGGWNTEAFF